The present T cell receptor beta chain was sequenced within a study of graft-versus-host responses after intestinal transplantation. Whole-study findings and limits: Detection of GvH clones occurred in recipient marrow, and some had their first appearance in ileum or blood. Declining HvG levels early post-transplant were linked to peak circulating GvH clone levels.

Assay: immunoSEQ multiplex PCR; the TCRdb copy retains only in-frame clones and omits some. Of fewer than 95,000 clones listed, approximately 90% are singletons. As for this clone: Its target is not known.

V was cut by 0 bases and J by 7 bases, with 25 bases left in between. Germline CDR1 and CDR2: MGHRA and YSYEKL. The CDR3 has 19 amino acids. The chain links TRBV4-1 to TRBJ1-5, with D uncertain. The sample consisted of unstimulated CD8+ T cells sorted from spleen or lymph node cells, taken before transplant. The sequence derives from a human donor who was the organ donor for an intestinal transplant. Written as DNA, the CDR3 is TGCGCCAGCAGCCAAGAAGGTGGCGGGGATCTCGGGTCGGGACAGCCCCAGCATTTT. The encoded protein is CASSQEGGGDLGSGQPQHF.